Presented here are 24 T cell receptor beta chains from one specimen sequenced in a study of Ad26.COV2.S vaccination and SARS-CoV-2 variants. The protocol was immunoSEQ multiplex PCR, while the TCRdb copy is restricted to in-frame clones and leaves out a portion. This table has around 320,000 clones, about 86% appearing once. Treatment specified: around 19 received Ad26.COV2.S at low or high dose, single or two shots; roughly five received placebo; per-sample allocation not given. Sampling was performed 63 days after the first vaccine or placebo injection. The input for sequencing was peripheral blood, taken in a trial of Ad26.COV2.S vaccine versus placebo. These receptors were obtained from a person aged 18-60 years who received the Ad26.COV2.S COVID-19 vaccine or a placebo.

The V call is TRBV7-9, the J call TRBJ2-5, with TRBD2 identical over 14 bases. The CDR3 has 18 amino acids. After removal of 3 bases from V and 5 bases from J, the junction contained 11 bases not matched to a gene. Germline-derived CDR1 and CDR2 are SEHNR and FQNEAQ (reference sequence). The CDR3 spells CASSFIGLAGGFGETQYF. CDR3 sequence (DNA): TGTGCCAGCAGCTTTATAGGACTAGCGGGGGGATTCGGTGAGACCCAGTACTTC.

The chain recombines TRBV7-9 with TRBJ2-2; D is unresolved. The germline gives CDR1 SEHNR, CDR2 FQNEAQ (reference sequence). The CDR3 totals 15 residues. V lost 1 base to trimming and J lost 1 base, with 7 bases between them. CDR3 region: CASSLVGLNTGELFF. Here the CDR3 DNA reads TGTGCCAGCAGCTTAGTAGGCCTGAACACCGGGGAGCTGTTTTTT.

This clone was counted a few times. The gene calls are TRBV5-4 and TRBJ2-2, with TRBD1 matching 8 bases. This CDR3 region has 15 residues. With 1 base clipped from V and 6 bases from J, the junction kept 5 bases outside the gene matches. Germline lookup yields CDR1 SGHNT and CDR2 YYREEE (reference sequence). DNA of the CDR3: TGTGCCAGCAGCTTGTCTGGACAGGGCTCCGGGGAGCTGTTTTTT. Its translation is CASSLSGQGSGELFF.

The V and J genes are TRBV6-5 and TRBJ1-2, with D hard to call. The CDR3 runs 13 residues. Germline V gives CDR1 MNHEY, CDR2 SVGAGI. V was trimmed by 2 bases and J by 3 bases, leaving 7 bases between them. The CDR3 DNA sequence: TGTGCCAGCAGTTACGATGTATACTATGGCTACACCTTC. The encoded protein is CASSYDVYYGYTF.

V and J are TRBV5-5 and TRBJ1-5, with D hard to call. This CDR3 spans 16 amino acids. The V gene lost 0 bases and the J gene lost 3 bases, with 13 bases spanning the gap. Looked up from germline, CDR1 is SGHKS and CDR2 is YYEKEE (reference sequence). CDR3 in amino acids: CASSLDGGTNNQPQHF. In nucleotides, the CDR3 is TGTGCCAGCAGCTTGGATGGAGGTACTAACAATCAGCCCCAGCATTTT.

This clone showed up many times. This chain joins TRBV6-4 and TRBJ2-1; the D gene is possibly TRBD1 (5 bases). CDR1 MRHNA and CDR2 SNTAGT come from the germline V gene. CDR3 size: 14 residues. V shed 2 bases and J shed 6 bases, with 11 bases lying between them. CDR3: CASSDGQGGNEQFF. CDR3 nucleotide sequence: TGTGCCAGCAGTGACGGGCAGGGTGGCAATGAGCAGTTCTTC.

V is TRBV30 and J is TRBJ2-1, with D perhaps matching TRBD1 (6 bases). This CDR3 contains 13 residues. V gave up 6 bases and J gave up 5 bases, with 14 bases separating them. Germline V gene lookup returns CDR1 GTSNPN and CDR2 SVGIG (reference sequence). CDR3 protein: CACHRVSDNEQFF. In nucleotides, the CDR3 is TGTGCCTGCCACAGGGTCTCAGACAATGAGCAGTTCTTC.

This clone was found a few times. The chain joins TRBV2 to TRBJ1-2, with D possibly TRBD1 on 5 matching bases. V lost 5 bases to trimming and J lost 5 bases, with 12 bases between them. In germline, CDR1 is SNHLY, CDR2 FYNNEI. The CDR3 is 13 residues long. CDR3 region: CASSRGGGYGYTF. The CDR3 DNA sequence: TGTGCCAGCAGTAGGGGAGGTGGATATGGCTACACCTTC.

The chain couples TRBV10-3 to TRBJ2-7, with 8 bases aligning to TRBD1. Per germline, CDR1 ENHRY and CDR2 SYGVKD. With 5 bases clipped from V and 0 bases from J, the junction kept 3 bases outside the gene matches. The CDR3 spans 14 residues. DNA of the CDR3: TGTGCCATCAGTCAGGGGGCCCTCTCCTACGAGCAGTACTTC. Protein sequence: CAISQGALSYEQYF.

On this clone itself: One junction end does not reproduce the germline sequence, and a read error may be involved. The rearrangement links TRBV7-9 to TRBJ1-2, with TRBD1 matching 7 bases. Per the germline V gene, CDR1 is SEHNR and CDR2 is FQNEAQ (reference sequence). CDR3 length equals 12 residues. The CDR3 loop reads CASSLVQRDSDF. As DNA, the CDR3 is TGTGCCAGCAGCCTAGTCCAGAGGGACAGCGACTTC.

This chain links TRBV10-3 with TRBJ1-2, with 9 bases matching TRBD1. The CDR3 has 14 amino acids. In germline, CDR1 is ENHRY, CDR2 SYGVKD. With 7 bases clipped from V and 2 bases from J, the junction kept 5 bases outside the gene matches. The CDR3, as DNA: TGTGCCATCAAACGAGGGACAGGGAACTATGGCTACACCTTC. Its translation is CAIKRGTGNYGYTF.

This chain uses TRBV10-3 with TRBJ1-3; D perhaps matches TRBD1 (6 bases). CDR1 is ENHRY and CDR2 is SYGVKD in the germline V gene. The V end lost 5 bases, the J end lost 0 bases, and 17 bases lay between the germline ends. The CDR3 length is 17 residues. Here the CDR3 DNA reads TGTGCCATCAGTACAACCTTTCAGGGGAGCTCTGGAAACACCATATATTTT. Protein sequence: CAISTTFQGSSGNTIYF.

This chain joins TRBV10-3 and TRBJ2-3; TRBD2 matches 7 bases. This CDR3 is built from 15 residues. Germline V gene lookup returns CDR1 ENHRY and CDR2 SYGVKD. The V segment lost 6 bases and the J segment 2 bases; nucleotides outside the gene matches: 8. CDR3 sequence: CAISAPKRDTDTQYF. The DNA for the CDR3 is TGTGCCATCAGCGCCCCGAAGCGGGACACAGATACGCAGTATTTT.

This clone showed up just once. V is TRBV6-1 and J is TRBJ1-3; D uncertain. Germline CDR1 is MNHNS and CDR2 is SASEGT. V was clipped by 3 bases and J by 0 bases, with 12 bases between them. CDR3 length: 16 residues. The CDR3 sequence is CASSEGIIVSGNTIYF. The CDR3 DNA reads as TGTGCCAGCAGTGAGGGGATCATCGTCTCTGGAAACACCATATATTTT.

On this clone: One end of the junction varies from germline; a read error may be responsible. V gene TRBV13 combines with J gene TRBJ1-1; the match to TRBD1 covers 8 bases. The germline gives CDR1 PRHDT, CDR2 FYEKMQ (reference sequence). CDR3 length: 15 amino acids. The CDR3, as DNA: TGTGCCAGCAGCCTAGGACAGGGACAGAACACTGAAGCTTTCTTT. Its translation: CASSLGQGQNTEAFF.

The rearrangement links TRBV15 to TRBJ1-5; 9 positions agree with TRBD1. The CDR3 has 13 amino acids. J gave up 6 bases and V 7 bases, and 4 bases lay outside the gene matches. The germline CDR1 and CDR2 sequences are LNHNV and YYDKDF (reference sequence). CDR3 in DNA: TGTGCCACCAAACAGGGGGCTAGTCAGCCCCAGCATTTT. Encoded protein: CATKQGASQPQHF.

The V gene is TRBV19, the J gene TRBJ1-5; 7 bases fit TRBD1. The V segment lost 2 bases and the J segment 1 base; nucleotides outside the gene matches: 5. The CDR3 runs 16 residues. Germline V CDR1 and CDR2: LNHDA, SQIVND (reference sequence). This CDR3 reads CASSITAGGSNQPQHF. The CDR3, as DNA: TGTGCCAGTAGTATAACGGCAGGGGGAAGCAATCAGCCCCAGCATTTT.

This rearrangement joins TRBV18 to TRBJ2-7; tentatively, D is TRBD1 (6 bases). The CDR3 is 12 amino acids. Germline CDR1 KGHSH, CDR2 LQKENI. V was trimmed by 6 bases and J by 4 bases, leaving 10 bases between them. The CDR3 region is CASSQQGYEQYF. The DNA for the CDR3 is TGTGCCAGCTCCCAACAGGGATACGAGCAGTACTTC. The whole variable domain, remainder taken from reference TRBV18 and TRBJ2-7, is NAGVMQNPRHLVRRRGQEARLRCSPMKGHSHVYWYRQLPEEGLKFMVYLQKENIIDESGMPKERFSAEFPKEGPSILRIQQVVRGDSAAYFCASSQQGYEQYFGPGTRLTVT.

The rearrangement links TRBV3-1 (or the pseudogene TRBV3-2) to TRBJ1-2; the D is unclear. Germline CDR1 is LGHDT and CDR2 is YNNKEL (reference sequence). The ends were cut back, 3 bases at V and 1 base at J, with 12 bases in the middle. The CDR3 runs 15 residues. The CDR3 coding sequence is TGTGCCAGCAGCCAGGGCCATGCAAATAACTATGGCTACACCTTC. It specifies CASSQGHANNYGYTF.

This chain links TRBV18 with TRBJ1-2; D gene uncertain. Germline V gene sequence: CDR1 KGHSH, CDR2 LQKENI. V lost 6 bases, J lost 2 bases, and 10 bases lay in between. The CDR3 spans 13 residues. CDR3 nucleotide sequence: TGTGCCAGCTCCCTGGACCGAAACTATGGCTACACCTTC. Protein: CASSLDRNYGYTF. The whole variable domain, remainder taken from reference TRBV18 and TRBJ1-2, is NAGVMQNPRHLVRRRGQEARLRCSPMKGHSHVYWYRQLPEEGLKFMVYLQKENIIDESGMPKERFSAEFPKEGPSILRIQQVVRGDSAAYFCASSLDRNYGYTFGSGTRLTVV.

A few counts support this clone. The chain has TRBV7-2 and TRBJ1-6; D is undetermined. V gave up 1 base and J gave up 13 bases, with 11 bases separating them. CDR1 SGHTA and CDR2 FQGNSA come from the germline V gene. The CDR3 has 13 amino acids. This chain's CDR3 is CASSLGGDIPLHF. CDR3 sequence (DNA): TGTGCCAGCAGCTTAGGTGGGGATATCCCCCTCCACTTT.

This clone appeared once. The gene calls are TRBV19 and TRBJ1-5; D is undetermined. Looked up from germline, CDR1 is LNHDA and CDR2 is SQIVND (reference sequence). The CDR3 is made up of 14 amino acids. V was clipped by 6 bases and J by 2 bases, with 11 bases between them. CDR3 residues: CASRSTSGNQPQHF. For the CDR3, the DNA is TGTGCCAGTAGGAGTACTAGCGGCAATCAGCCCCAGCATTTT. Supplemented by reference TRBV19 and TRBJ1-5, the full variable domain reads DGGITQSPKYLFRKEGQNVTLSCEQNLNHDAMYWYRQDPGQGLRLIYYSQIVNDFQKGDIAEGYSVSREKKESFPLTVTSAQKNPTAFYLCASRSTSGNQPQHFGDGTRLSIL.

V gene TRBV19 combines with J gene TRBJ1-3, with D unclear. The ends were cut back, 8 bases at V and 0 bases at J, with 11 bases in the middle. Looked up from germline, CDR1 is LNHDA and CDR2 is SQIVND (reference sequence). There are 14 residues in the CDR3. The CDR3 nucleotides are TGTGCCAGTCAGTCAACGAGCTCTGGAAACACCATATATTTT. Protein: CASQSTSSGNTIYF.

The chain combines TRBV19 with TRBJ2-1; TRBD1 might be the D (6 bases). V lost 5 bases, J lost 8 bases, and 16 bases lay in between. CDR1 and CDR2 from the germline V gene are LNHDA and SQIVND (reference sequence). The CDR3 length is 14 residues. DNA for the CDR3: TGTGCCAGTAGTTGGCAGGGGATAGGGGATGAGCAGTTCTTC. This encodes CASSWQGIGDEQFF.